This T cell receptor (beta chain) appears in the sequencing data of a study of cytomegalovirus exposure and HLA in healthy donors (dated by TCRdb to between 2016 and 2019). Study-level background: According to a later analysis, the 110 or so validation repertoires were produced on the same platform as the 700 or so repertoires of the first cohort. The aim of the study was to test whether cataloging public T cell receptors could identify signatures of past pathogen exposure. Besides the first cohort of 666 subjects, a separate validation cohort made up of 120 different subjects was used. The study combined high-throughput TCR immunosequencing, statistical association of individual TCRs with disease status, and machine learning to predict cytomegalovirus infection status. The paper as a whole reports these results and caveats: A few of the identified cytomegalovirus-associated TCR beta chains were confirmed in vitro to be specific for cytomegalovirus antigens. In a later analysis, TCRs clustered in the first cohort were found to also tend to co-occur in the 130 or so validation repertoires, with over 90% of cluster scores above 0. Most TCR sequences were seen in very few donors, while some public TCRs were found in many individuals. In both the original and validation cohorts, the classifier was reported to diagnose cytomegalovirus status with high specificity and sensitivity. A later analysis lacked HLA typing for the validation cohort, so it scored co-occurrence in that cohort across all 110 or so repertoires. The study gave a list of under 200 TCR beta chains associated with cytomegalovirus. The authors suggested that the approach could potentially be extended to other disease states and immunological phenotypes.

The donors were included in the validation cohort of roughly 130 subjects, a group kept apart from the roughly 680-subject first cohort. Points on this clone: The specificity of this receptor is unknown. One base away there is no much larger clone; base qualities are not given.

Library preparation employed the immunoSEQ multiplex PCR assay. Per the original workflow: A statistical classification framework was built to diagnose cytomegalovirus status from the catalog of TCR beta chain sequences. TCRdb holds this immuneACCESS table with in-frame rearrangements only. Some clones are missing; in checked studies, unresolved V genes explain under half, and the rest has no known cause. That table is the source of V, J and clone size, and D and trimming were worked out from the DNA. The sample table lists 150,000 to 200,000 clones, more than 75% of them with a count of one. Of the sample, around 3% falls within the top ten clones. V is pruned by 2 bases and J by 1 base, leaving 6 bases of the junction without a gene match. Sequences SGHRS (CDR1) and YFSETQ (CDR2) are obtained from the germline V gene. The CDR3 holds 16 amino acids from the cysteine to the phenylalanine. The read is trimmed to its CDR3 DNA, 48 bases read in frame from base 1.

This receptor chain uses TRBV5-1 and TRBJ1-3, with 7 central nucleotides matching TRBD1. Sequenced: PBMCs. The sequence was collected from a man aged 18 to 30 in good health and CMV-seronegative. DNA sequence: TGCGCCAGCAGCTTAACAGGGGTCGGGTCTGGAAACACCATATATTTT. Its protein product is CASSLTGVGSGNTIYF.